One and the same sample provided the 8 T cell receptor beta chains below, sequenced in a study of PD-1 blockade in classical Hodgkin lymphoma. Repertoires were generated with immunoSEQ multiplex PCR, while TCRdb's copy carries only in-frame clones and drops some. Altogether about 97,000 clones are present, approximately 88% being singletons, with the ten largest covering roughly an eighth. With no exception, relapse followed autologous stem cell transplantation in all patients, and brentuximab vedotin exposure varied. The sample was peripheral blood mononuclear cells (PBMCs), taken at baseline. The receptors were gathered from a human donor with classical Hodgkin lymphoma.

V gene TRBV27 combines with J gene TRBJ2-1; TRBD2 matches 13 bases. The germline CDR1 and CDR2 sequences are MNHEY and SMNVEV (reference sequence). With V trimmed by 7 bases and J by 7 bases, 7 bases remained unmatched. The CDR3 is made up of 15 amino acids. CDR3 residues: CASTTSLAGGNEQFF. DNA of the CDR3: TGTGCCAGCACGACCTCACTAGCGGGGGGGAATGAGCAGTTCTTC.

In its sample, this clone was seen once. V gene TRBV7-9 combines with J gene TRBJ2-1; D is perhaps TRBD2 (7 bases). This CDR3 has 16 amino acids. From germline, CDR1 is SEHNR and CDR2 FQNEAQ (reference sequence). Between the trimmed V and J ends, which lost 1 base and 5 bases, there was a span of 15 bases. This chain's CDR3 is CASSLGGASGDNEQFF. In nucleotides, the CDR3 is TGTGCCAGCAGCTTAGGGGGGGCTAGCGGAGACAATGAGCAGTTCTTC.

The gene calls are TRBV6-1 and TRBJ2-7, with 8 bases aligning to TRBD1. CDR3 length: 13 residues. Germline CDR1 is MNHNS and CDR2 is SASEGT. V lost 6 bases and J lost 4; bases outside the gene matches: 5. The DNA of the CDR3 is TGTGCCAGCAGCCGGGACAGGAGTTACGAGCAGTACTTC. Translated: CASSRDRSYEQYF.

This chain joins TRBV6-4 and TRBJ1-2; D is undetermined. The length of the CDR3 is 14 residues. Germline V gene data show CDR1 as MRHNA and CDR2 as SNTAGT. V lost 3 bases and J 7 bases, leaving 15 bases between the germline ends. The CDR3 sequence: CASSDDLRVGGYTF. In DNA form, the CDR3 reads TGTGCCAGCAGTGATGACCTTAGGGTCGGTGGCTACACCTTC.

V is TRBV12-5 and J is TRBJ2-2; D unresolved. Germline values: CDR1 LGHNT, CDR2 FRNRAP. Trimming cost V 0 bases and J 5 bases, with 7 bases left between them. The CDR3 runs to 14 residues. The CDR3 bases are TGTGCTAGTGGTTTGGTCCTGCAGACCGGGGAGCTGTTTTTT. Protein product: CASGLVLQTGELFF. Using reference TRBV12-5 and TRBJ2-2 for the parts outside the CDR3, the full variable domain is DARVTQTPRHKVTEMGQEVTMRCQPILGHNTVFWYRQTMMQGLELLAYFRNRAPLDDSGMPKDRFSAEMPDATLATLKIQPSEPRDSAVYFCASGLVLQTGELFFGEGSRLTVL.

This clone was counted only a few times. In nucleotides, the CDR3 is TGCAGCGTTGCACCACCGGGGACAGGGCGAGGGGAGACCCAGTACTTC. It encodes CSVAPPGTGRGETQYF. The gene calls are TRBV29-1 and TRBJ2-5; 9 bases agree with TRBD1. The length of the CDR3 is 16 residues. The J segment lost 5 bases and the V segment lost 4 bases, leaving 14 bases of the junction unmatched. The germline gives CDR1 SQVTM, CDR2 ANQGSEA.

This chain uses TRBV11-2 with TRBJ2-3; D is ambiguous. CDR3 size: 12 residues. Trimming pared 3 bases from V and 4 bases from J, leaving 5 bases between. The germline gives CDR1 SGHAT, CDR2 FQNNGV. In DNA form, the CDR3 reads TGTGCCAGCAGCTTTGGGCCAGATACGCAGTATTTT. Translating gives CASSFGPDTQYF.

The V call is TRBV6-6, the J call TRBJ2-1; 12 bases align to TRBD2. The germline CDR1 and CDR2 sequences are MNHNY and SVGAGI (reference sequence). This CDR3 comprises 14 residues. Trimming removed 4 bases from V and 10 bases from J; junction bases left unmatched: 5. The CDR3 loop is CASSSSGGGKEQFF. In DNA form, the CDR3 reads TGTGCCAGCAGTTCTAGCGGGGGGGGGAAGGAGCAGTTCTTC.